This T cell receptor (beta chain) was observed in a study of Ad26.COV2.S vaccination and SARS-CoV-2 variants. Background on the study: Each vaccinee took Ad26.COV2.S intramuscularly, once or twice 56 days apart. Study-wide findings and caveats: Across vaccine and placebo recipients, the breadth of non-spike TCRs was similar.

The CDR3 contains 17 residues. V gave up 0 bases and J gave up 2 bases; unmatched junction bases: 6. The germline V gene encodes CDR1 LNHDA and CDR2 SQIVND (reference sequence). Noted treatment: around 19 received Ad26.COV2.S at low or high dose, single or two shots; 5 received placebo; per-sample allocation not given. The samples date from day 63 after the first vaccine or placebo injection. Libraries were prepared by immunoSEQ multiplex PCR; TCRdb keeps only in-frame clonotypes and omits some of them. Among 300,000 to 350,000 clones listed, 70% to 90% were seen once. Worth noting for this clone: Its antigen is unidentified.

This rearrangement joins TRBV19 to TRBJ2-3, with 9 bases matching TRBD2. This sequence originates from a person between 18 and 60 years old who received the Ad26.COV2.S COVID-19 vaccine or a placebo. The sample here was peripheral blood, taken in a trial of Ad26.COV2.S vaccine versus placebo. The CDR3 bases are TGTGCCAGTAGTATAGATGGGAGCGGGGGGTTCACAGATACGCAGTATTTT. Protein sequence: CASSIDGSGGFTDTQYF.